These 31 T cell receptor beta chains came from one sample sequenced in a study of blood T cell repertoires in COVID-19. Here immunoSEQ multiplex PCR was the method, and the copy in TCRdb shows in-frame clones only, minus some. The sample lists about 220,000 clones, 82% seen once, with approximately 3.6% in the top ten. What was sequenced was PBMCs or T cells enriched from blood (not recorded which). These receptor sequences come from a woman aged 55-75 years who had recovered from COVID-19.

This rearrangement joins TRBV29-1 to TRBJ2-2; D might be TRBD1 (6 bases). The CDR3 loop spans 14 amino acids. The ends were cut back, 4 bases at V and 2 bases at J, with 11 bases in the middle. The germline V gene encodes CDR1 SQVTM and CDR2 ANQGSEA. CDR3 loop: CSVARTANTGELFF. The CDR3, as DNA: TGCAGCGTTGCTAGGACAGCAAACACCGGGGAGCTGTTTTTT.

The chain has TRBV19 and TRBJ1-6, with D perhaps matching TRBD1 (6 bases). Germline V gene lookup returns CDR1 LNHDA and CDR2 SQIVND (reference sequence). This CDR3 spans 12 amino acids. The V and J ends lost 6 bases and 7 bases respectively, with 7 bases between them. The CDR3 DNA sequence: TGTGCCAGTAGCAGGGGAAATTCACCCCTCCACTTT. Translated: CASSRGNSPLHF. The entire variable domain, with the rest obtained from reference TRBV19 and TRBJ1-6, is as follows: DGGITQSPKYLFRKEGQNVTLSCEQNLNHDAMYWYRQDPGQGLRLIYYSQIVNDFQKGDIAEGYSVSREKKESFPLTVTSAQKNPTAFYLCASSRGNSPLHFGNGTRLTVT.

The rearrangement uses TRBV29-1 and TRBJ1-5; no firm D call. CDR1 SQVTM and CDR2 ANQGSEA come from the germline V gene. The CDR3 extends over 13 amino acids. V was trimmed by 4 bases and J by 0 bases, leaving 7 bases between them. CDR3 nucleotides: TGCAGCGTTGCGACTGTTAGCAATCAGCCCCAGCATTTT. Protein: CSVATVSNQPQHF.

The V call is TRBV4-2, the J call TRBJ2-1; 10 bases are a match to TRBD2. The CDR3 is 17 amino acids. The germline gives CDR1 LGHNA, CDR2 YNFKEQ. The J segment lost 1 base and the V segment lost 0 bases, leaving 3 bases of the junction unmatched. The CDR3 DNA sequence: TGTGCCAGCAGCCAAGAAGGAGCGGGAGGGTCCTACAATGAGCAGTTCTTC. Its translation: CASSQEGAGGSYNEQFF.

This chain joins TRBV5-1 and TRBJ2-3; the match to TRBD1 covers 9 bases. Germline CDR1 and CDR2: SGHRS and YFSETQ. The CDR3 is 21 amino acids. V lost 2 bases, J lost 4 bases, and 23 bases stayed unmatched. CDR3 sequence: CASSFFLQPGQGSADADTQYF. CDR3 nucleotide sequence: TGCGCCAGCAGCTTTTTTCTTCAACCGGGACAGGGAAGCGCTGACGCAGATACGCAGTATTTT.

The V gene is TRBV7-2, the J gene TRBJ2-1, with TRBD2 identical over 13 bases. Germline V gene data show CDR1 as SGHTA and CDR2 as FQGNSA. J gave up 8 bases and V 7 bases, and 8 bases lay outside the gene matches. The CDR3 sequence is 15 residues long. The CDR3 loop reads CASTQLAGGPYEQFF. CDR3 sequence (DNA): TGTGCCAGCACCCAACTAGCGGGAGGGCCCTATGAGCAGTTCTTC.

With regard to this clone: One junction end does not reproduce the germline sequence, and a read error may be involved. The CDR3 nucleotides read TGTGCCAGCAGTTCCGAAAGACACGTTTTT. Translated: CASSSERHVF. The J gene is TRBJ1-1, the V gene TRBV6-2 or TRBV6-3; D unclear. The CDR3 length is 10 residues. Germline loops: CDR1 MNHEY, CDR2 SVGEGT.

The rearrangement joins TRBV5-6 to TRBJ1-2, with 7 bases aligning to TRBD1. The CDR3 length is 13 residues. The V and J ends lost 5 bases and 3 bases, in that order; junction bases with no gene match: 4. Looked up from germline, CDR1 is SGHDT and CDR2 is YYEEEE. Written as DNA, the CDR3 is TGTGCCAGCAGTACAGGGGATGACTATGGCTACACCTTC. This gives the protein CASSTGDDYGYTF.

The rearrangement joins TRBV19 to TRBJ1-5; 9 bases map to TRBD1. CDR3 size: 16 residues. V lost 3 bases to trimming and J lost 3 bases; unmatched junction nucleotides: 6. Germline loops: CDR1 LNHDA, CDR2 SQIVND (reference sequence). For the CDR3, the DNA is TGTGCCAGTAGTATGGGGACAGGGATCCTCAATCAGCCCCAGCATTTT. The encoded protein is CASSMGTGILNQPQHF.

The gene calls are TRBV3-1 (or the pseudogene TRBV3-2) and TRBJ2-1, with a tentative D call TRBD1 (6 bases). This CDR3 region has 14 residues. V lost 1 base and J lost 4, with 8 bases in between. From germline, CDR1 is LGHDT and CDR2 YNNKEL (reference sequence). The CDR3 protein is CASSQGGRYNEQFF. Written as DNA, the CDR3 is TGTGCCAGCAGCCAAGGGGGGCGGTACAATGAGCAGTTCTTC.

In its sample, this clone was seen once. This CDR3 reads CASSDRDRGRETQYF. The CDR3 DNA reads TGTGCCAGCAGTGACCGGGACAGGGGCCGGGAGACCCAGTACTTC. The V gene is TRBV6-1, the J gene TRBJ2-5; 10 nucleotides line up with TRBD1. This CDR3 is 15 amino acids long. V gave up 3 bases and J gave up 5 bases; unmatched junction bases: 6. Per germline, CDR1 MNHNS and CDR2 SASEGT.

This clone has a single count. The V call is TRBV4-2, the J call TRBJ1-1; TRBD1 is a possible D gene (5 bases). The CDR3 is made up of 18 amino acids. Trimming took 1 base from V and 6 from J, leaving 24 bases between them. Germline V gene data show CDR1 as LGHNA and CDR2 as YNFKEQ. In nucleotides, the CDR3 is TGTGCCAGCAGCCAAGTTTTCTTTGGGGGGTTAGGGGTGGCTGAAGCTTTCTTT. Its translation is CASSQVFFGGLGVAEAFF.

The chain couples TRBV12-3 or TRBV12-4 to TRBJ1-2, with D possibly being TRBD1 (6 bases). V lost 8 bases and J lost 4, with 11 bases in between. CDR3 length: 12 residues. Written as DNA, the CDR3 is TGTGCCAGCCACAGGGCTGGCTATGGCTACACCTTC. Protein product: CASHRAGYGYTF.

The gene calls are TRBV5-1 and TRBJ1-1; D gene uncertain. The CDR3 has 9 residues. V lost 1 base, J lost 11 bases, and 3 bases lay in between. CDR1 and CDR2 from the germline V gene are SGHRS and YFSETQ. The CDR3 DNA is TGCGCCAGCAGCTTGTCTGCTTTCTTT. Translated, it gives CASSLSAFF. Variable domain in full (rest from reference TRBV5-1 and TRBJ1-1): KAGVTQTPRYLIKTRGQQVTLSCSPISGHRSVSWYQQTPGQGLQFLFEYFSETQRNKGNFPGRFSGRQFSNSRSEMNVSTLELGDSALYLCASSLSAFFGQGTRLTVV.

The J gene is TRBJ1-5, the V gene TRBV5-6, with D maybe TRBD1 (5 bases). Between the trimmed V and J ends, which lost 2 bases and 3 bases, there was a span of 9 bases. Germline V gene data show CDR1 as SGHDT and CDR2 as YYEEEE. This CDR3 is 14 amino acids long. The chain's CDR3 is CASSFGTHNQPQHF. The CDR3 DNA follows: TGTGCCAGCAGCTTTGGGACTCACAATCAGCCCCAGCATTTT.

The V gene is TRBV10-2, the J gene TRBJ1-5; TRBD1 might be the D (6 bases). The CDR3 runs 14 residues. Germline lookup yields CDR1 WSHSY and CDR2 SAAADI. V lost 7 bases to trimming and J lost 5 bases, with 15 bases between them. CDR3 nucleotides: TGCGCCAGCACGACAGGAAGATGGGATCAGCCCCAGCATTTT. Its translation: CASTTGRWDQPQHF.

The CDR3 DNA follows: TGCGCCAGCAGCTTGGAGGGGACAGATCCGGCCACCATATATTTT. Translating it yields CASSLEGTDPATIYF. V is TRBV5-1 and J is TRBJ1-3; TRBD1 matches at 7 bases. CDR3 length equals 15 residues. Germline V gene lookup returns CDR1 SGHRS and CDR2 YFSETQ. Trimming cost V 0 bases and J 9 bases; bases outside gene matches: 9.

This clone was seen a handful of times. The CDR3 region has the DNA TGTGCCAGCTCACTCAGCGGGGGACAGACGGATAATTCACCCCTCCACTTT. It codes for CASSLSGGQTDNSPLHF. The chain carries TRBV18 and TRBJ1-6; 7 bases are shared with TRBD1. V was clipped by 4 bases and J by 5 bases; unmatched bases: 11. Germline CDR1 and CDR2: KGHSH and LQKENI. The CDR3 spans 17 residues. The full variable domain, in which reference TRBV18 and TRBJ1-6 provide the parts outside the CDR3, is NAGVMQNPRHLVRRRGQEARLRCSPMKGHSHVYWYRQLPEEGLKFMVYLQKENIIDESGMPKERFSAEFPKEGPSILRIQQVVRGDSAAYFCASSLSGGQTDNSPLHFGNGTRLTVT.

Here the CDR3 reads CASSRTRYEQYF. CDR3 sequence (DNA): TGCGCCAGCAGCAGGACTAGGTACGAGCAGTACTTC. The chain has TRBV10-1 and TRBJ2-7; TRBD2 matches 7 bases. The CDR3 is 12 amino acids. The trim removed 6 bases at V and 4 bases at J, leaving 3 bases unmatched. Per germline, CDR1 WNHNN and CDR2 SYGVQD (reference sequence).

CDR3 amino acids: CASSLAGRGGQNEQFF. CDR3 coding DNA: TGTGCCAGCAGCTTAGCAGGGCGGGGGGGCCAAAATGAGCAGTTCTTC. The V and J genes are TRBV7-9 and TRBJ2-1; 9 bases map to TRBD2. Germline CDR1 is SEHNR and CDR2 is FQNEAQ (reference sequence). This CDR3 region has 16 residues. V lost 0 bases and J lost 7; bases outside the gene matches: 7.

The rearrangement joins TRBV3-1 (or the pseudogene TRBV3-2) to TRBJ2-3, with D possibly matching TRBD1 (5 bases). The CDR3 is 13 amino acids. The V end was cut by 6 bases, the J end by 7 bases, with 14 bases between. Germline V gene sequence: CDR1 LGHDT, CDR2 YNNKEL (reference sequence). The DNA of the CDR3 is TGTGCCAGCAGGCCCTCGACAGCTAATACGCAGTATTTT. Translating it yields CASRPSTANTQYF.

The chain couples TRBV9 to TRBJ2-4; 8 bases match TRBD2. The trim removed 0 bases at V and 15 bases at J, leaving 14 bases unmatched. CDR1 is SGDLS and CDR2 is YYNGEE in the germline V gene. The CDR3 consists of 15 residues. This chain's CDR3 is CASSVGGLAGDSVYF. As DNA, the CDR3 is TGTGCCAGCAGCGTAGGGGGGCTAGCGGGTGACTCAGTGTACTTC.

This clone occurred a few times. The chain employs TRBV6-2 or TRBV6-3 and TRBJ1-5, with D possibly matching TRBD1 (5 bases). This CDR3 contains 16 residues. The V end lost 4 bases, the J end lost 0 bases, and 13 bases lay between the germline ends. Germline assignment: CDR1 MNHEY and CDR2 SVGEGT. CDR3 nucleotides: TGTGCCAGCAGTTCGACAGTAAATCATAGCAATCAGCCCCAGCATTTT. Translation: CASSSTVNHSNQPQHF.

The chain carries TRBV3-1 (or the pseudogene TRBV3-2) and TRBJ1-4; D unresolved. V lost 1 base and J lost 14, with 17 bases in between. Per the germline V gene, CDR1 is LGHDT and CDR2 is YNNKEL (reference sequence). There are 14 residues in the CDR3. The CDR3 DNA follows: TGTGCCAGCAGCCAAGCGGGTCCGGCTGCTCGTCTGTTTTTT. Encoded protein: CASSQAGPAARLFF.

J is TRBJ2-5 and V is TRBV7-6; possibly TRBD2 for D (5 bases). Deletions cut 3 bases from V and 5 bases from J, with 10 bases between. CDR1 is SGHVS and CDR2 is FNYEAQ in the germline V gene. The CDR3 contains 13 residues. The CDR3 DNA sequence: TGTGCCAGCAGCTTTTTTAGAGGGGAGACCCAGTACTTC. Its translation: CASSFFRGETQYF.

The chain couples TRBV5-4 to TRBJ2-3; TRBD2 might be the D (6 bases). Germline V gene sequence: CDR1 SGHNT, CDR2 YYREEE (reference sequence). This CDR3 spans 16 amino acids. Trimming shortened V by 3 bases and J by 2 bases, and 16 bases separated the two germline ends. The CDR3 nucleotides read TGTGCCAGCAGCTCTGGAGGGCCAACTTCCACAGATACGCAGTATTTT. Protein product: CASSSGGPTSTDTQYF.

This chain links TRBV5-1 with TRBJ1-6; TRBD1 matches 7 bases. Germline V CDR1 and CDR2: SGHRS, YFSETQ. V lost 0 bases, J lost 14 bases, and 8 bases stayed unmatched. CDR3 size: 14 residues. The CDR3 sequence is CASSLDTGAPALHF. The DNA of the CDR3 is TGCGCCAGCAGCTTGGATACAGGGGCCCCAGCCCTCCACTTT.

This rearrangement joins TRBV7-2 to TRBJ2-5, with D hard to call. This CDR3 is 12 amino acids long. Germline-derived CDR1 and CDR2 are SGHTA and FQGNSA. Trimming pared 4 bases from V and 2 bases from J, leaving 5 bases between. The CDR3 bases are TGTGCCAGCAGCTCGCGTCAAGAGACCCAGTACTTC. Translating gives CASSSRQETQYF. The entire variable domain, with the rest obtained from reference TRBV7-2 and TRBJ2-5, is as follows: GAGVSQSPSNKVTEKGKDVELRCDPISGHTALYWYRQSLGQGLEFLIYFQGNSAPDKSGLPSDRFSAERTGGSVSTLTIQRTQQEDSAVYLCASSSRQETQYFGPGTRLLVL.

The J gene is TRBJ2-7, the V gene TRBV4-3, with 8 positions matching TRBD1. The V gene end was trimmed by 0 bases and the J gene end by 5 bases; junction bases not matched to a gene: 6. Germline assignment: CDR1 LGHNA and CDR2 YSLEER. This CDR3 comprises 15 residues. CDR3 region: CASSQETGVGNEQYF. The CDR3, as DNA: TGCGCCAGCAGCCAAGAGACAGGGGTAGGGAACGAGCAGTACTTC.

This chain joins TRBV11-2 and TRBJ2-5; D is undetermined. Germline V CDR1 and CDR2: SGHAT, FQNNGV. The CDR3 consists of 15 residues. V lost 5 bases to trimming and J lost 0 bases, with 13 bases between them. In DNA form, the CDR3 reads TGTGCCAGCAGCATGAGACGGGTTTACCAAGAGACCCAGTACTTC. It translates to CASSMRRVYQETQYF.

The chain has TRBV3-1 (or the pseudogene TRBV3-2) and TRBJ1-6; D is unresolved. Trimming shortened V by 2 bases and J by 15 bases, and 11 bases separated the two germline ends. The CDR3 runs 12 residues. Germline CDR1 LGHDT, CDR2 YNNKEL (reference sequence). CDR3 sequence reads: CASSQQLGGLHF. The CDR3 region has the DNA TGTGCCAGCAGCCAACAACTAGGAGGCCTCCACTTT.